This TCR beta chain was recorded in a study of cytomegalovirus exposure and HLA in healthy donors. General study findings and limits: A previous analysis found most TCR beta V segments productive roughly 87% or roughly 30% of the time. Later analysis identified a missense DCLRE1C variant that was linked to TCR beta V- and J-gene trimming.

Worth noting for this clone: Antigen: not known.

60 Vbeta and 13 Jbeta primers were used in PCR. Study processing details: Later work found tens of millions of unique TCR beta chains, with some 11 million shared. The assay was immunoSEQ multiplex PCR, and TCRdb's table has in-frame clones only and misses some. That table is the source of V, J and clone size, and D and trimming were worked out from the DNA. The sample contains fewer than 150,000 clones, around 74% of which appear only once. Germline loops: CDR1 SEHNR, CDR2 FQNEAQ (reference sequence). V lost 4 bases, J lost 11 bases, and 12 bases stayed unmatched. There are 15 residues in the CDR3. The sample consisted of PBMCs. The chain links TRBV7-9 to TRBJ1-1; 11 bases line up with TRBD1. The receptor's source is a man aged 25 to 40 in good health and CMV-seronegative. The CDR3 reads CASSSGQGAMVEAFF. The CDR3 DNA reads TGTGCCAGCAGCTCAGGACAGGGGGCAATGGTGGAGGCTTTCTTT.